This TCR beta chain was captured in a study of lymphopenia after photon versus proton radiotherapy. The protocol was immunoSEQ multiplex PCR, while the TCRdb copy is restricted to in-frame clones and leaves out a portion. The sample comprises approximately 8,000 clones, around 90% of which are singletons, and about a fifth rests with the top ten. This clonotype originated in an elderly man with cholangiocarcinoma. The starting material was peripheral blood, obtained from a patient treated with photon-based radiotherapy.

The CDR3, as DNA: TGTGCCAGCGGGCAAAGCACCTACGAGCAGTACTTC. The encoded protein is CASGQSTYEQYF. The chain has TRBV2 and TRBJ2-7; D gene ambiguous. The CDR3 loop spans 12 amino acids. V lost 8 bases, J lost 2 bases, and 10 bases lay in between. Germline V lookup: CDR1 SNHLY, CDR2 FYNNEI.